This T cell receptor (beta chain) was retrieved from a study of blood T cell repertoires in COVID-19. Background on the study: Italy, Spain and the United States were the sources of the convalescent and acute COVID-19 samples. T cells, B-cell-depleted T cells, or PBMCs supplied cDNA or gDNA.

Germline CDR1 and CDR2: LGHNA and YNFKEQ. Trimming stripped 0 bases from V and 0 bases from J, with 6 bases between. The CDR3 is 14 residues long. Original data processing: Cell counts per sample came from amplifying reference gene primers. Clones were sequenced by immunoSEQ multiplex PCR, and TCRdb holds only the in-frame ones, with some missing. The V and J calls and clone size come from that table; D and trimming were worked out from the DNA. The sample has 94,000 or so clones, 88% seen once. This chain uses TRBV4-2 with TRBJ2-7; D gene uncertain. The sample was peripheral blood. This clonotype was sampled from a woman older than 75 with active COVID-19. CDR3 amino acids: CASSQDNFSYEQYF. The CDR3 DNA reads TGTGCCAGCAGCCAAGATAACTTCTCCTACGAGCAGTACTTC.